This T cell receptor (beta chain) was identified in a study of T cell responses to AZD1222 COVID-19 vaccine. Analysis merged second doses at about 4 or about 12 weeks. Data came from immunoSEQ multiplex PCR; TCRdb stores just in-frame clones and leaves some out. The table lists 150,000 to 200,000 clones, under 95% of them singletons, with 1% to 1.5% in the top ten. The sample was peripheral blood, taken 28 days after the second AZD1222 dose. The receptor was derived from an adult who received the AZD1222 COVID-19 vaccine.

This chain's CDR3 is CASSAAGVAEKLFF. CDR3 nucleotides: TGTGCCAGCAGTGCGGCAGGGGTCGCTGAAAAACTGTTTTTT. The chain combines TRBV2 with TRBJ1-4; possible D gene TRBD1, 6 bases. This CDR3 spans 14 amino acids. Trimming took 4 bases from V and 7 from J, leaving 13 bases between them. Germline loops: CDR1 SNHLY, CDR2 FYNNEI.